The text below deals with one TCR beta chain. These data originate in a study of blood T cell repertoires in COVID-19. The ends were cut back, 4 bases at V and 4 bases at J, with 17 bases in the middle. CDR1 is SGHDT, CDR2 YYEEEE, per germline. The CDR3 contains 15 residues. TCRdb's copy holds only in-frame clones and misses some; the assay was immunoSEQ multiplex PCR. The sample consists of roughly 70,000 clones, less than 85% of them appearing once. This chain links TRBV5-6 with TRBJ1-1; D possibly corresponds to TRBD1 (6 bases). Sequences were obtained from peripheral blood. The TCR sequence derives from a man aged 55-75 years with acute or convalescent COVID-19. As DNA, the CDR3 is TGTGCCAGCAGCGTATTGGACAGTGTCGGCACTGAAGCTTTCTTT. This gives the protein CASSVLDSVGTEAFF. Together with reference TRBV5-6 and TRBJ1-1, the CDR3 gives the full variable domain: DAGVTQSPTHLIKTRGQQVTLRCSPKSGHDTVSWYQQALGQGPQFIFQYYEEEERQRGNFPDRFSGHQFPNYSSELNVNALLLGDSALYLCASSVLDSVGTEAFFGQGTRLTVV.